The 19 T cell receptor beta chains reported below all come from one sample, sequenced in a study of CD8 T cells in Susac syndrome. RNA amounts of roughly 0.5 to 1 ug underwent reverse transcription with random hexamers. TCRdb redid the calling of the immunoSEQ multiplex PCR reads with MiXCR, one entry per CDR3 protein. The sample lists about 22,000 distinct CDR3 sequences, 90% to 95% occurring once. Sequencing input: CD8+ T cells from PBMCs. All receptors come from a human donor in good health.

This chain joins TRBV5-1 and TRBJ2-1, with D unresolved. V lost 1 base and J 2 bases, leaving 13 bases between the germline ends. CDR3 size: 16 residues. CDR1 is SGHRS and CDR2 is YFSETQ in the germline V gene. CDR3 region: CASSLTPIGTYNEQFF. The CDR3 DNA follows: TGCGCCAGCAGCTTGACACCCATAGGCACCTACAATGAGCAGTTCTTC. Supplemented by reference TRBV5-1 and TRBJ2-1, the full variable domain reads KAGVTQTPRYLIKTRGQQVTLSCSPISGHRSVSWYQQTPGQGLQFLFEYFSETQRNKGNFPGRFSGRQFSNSRSEMNVSTLELGDSALYLCASSLTPIGTYNEQFFGPGTRLTVL.

CDR3 sequence reads: CASSLGGEINSPLHF. The CDR3 bases are TGTGCCAGCAGCTTGGGGGGAGAGATCAATTCACCCCTCCACTTT. V and J are TRBV5-6 and TRBJ1-6; unclear D gene. This CDR3 is built from 15 residues. From germline, CDR1 is SGHDT and CDR2 YYEEEE. Between the trimmed V and J ends, which lost 0 bases and 7 bases, there was a span of 11 bases.

This clonotype came up a few times. The chain uses TRBV19 and TRBJ2-7; TRBD1 matches at 8 bases. Germline CDR1 reads LNHDA; CDR2 reads SQIVND (reference sequence). Losses at the gene ends were 5 bases for V and 3 bases for J; bases not matched to a gene: 6. CDR3 length equals 14 residues. The CDR3 DNA is TGTGCCAGTAGTTCCCGGACAGGGTACTACGAGCAGTACTTC. Its translation: CASSSRTGYYEQYF. The entire variable domain, with the rest obtained from reference TRBV19 and TRBJ2-7, is as follows: DGGITQSPKYLFRKEGQNVTLSCEQNLNHDAMYWYRQDPGQGLRLIYYSQIVNDFQKGDIAEGYSVSREKKESFPLTVTSAQKNPTAFYLCASSSRTGYYEQYFGPGTRLTVT.

The gene calls are TRBV5-5 and TRBJ1-1; possibly TRBD1 for D (5 bases). The germline gives CDR1 SGHKS, CDR2 YYEKEE (reference sequence). V was pared by 4 bases and J by 4 bases, with 14 bases between. The CDR3 totals 14 residues. The DNA for the CDR3 is TGTGCCAGCAGCGACCTAAGGGACGGCACTGAAGCTTTCTTT. It translates to CASSDLRDGTEAFF.

This chain connects TRBV24-1 to TRBJ2-1; maybe TRBD1 (5 bases). This CDR3 region has 12 residues. Germline CDR1 KGHDR, CDR2 SFDVKD. V dropped 10 bases and J dropped 4 bases, with 10 bases sitting between them. CDR3 sequence reads: CATGQGYNEQFF. The CDR3 DNA sequence: TGTGCCACGGGGCAGGGTTACAATGAGCAGTTCTTC.

The chain is built from TRBV4-3 and TRBJ1-5; the D is unclear. Germline CDR1 and CDR2: LGHNA and YSLEER. Between the trimmed V and J ends, which lost 0 bases and 13 bases, there was a span of 19 bases. CDR3 length equals 15 residues. The CDR3 DNA is TGCGCCAGCAGCCAAGATCGGGTGGGCAATCAGGCGCAGCATTTT. This codes for CASSQDRVGNQAQHF.

Regarding this clonotype: The junction departs from the called germline gene at one end, perhaps through a read error. V usage is TRBV7-9 and J usage is TRBJ1-2; D ambiguous. The V gene's germline CDR1 is SEHNR and CDR2 FQNEAQ (reference sequence). This CDR3 has 14 amino acids. The CDR3 reads CASRLGTSDYGYTF. The DNA of the CDR3 is TGTGCCAGCAGGTTAGGCACCTCGGACTATGGCTACACCTTC.

V gene TRBV7-9 combines with J gene TRBJ2-1; TRBD1 agrees at 11 bases. The germline V gene has CDR1 SEHNR and CDR2 FQNEAQ (reference sequence). The CDR3 loop spans 15 amino acids. The V segment lost 5 bases and the J segment 7 bases; nucleotides outside the gene matches: 7. This CDR3 reads CASSPGQGANNEQFF. The CDR3 DNA follows: TGTGCCAGCAGCCCCGGACAGGGGGCAAATAATGAGCAGTTCTTC. Based on the CDR3 plus reference TRBV7-9 and TRBJ2-1, the full variable domain is DTGVSQNPRHKITKRGQNVTFRCDPISEHNRLYWYRQTLGQGPEFLTYFQNEAQLEKSRLLSDRFSAERPKGSFSTLEIQRTEQGDSAMYLCASSPGQGANNEQFFGPGTRLTVL.

V and J are TRBV7-2 and TRBJ1-1, with 8 bases lining up with TRBD1. The CDR3 has 13 amino acids. CDR1 SGHTA and CDR2 FQGNSA come from the germline V gene. Trimming cost V 4 bases and J 8 bases; bases outside gene matches: 6. CDR3 protein: CASSYYTGGEAFF. The CDR3 region has the DNA TGTGCCAGCAGCTATTATACAGGGGGGGAAGCTTTCTTT.

This clonotype has just one count. The CDR3 DNA reads TGCGCCAGCAGCACTGACAGGGGGCAGATCTATGGCTACACCTTC. This codes for CASSTDRGQIYGYTF. The genes are TRBV5-1 and TRBJ1-2; 10 bases match TRBD1. CDR1 and CDR2 (germline): SGHRS, YFSETQ. J lost 4 bases, V lost 4 bases, and 7 bases had no gene match. CDR3 length: 15 residues.

The chain combines TRBV10-3 with TRBJ2-3, with TRBD2 matching over 8 bases. CDR1 is ENHRY, CDR2 SYGVKD, per germline. This CDR3 spans 16 amino acids. The V gene end was trimmed by 0 bases and the J gene end by 6 bases; junction bases not matched to a gene: 8. CDR3 amino acids: CAISESLRLATDTQYF. In DNA form, the CDR3 reads TGTGCCATCAGTGAGTCTCTGAGACTAGCGACGGATACGCAGTATTTT.

This chain links TRBV11-3 with TRBJ2-7; 11 bases map to TRBD2. The CDR3 is 13 amino acids. V was pared by 3 bases and J by 7 bases, with 2 bases of the junction left unmatched. Germline lookup yields CDR1 SGHNT and CDR2 YENEEA. This CDR3 is CASSFLAGGEQYF. The DNA of the CDR3 is TGTGCCAGCAGCTTCCTAGCGGGGGGTGAGCAGTACTTC.

This clonotype showed up just once. This chain uses TRBV29-1 with TRBJ2-1, with TRBD2 matching over 8 bases. The CDR3 covers 13 residues. Germline V gene data show CDR1 as SQVTM and CDR2 as ANQGSEA. The V gene end was trimmed by 4 bases and the J gene end by 7 bases; junction bases not matched to a gene: 6. This chain's CDR3 is CSVGGGGGNEQFF. Written as DNA, the CDR3 is TGCAGCGTTGGCGGGGGCGGGGGGAATGAGCAGTTCTTC.

The chain combines TRBV27 with TRBJ1-6; 8 bases map to TRBD1. This CDR3 spans 14 amino acids. CDR1 and CDR2 from the germline V gene are MNHEY and SMNVEV (reference sequence). V gave up 4 bases and J gave up 7 bases; unmatched junction bases: 3. Written as DNA, the CDR3 is TGTGCCAGCAGTTCCCAGGGGGCCAATTCACCCCTCCACTTT. Translated, it gives CASSSQGANSPLHF.

The chain joins TRBV25-1 to TRBJ1-4, with 7 bases that match TRBD1. This CDR3 has 17 residues. The ends lost 4 bases at V and 0 bases at J; junction bases unmatched: 8. Germline V gene sequence: CDR1 MGHDK, CDR2 SYGVNS. The CDR3 DNA reads as TGTGCCAGCAGTGGGTACCGGGACAGCTCAACTAATGAAAAACTGTTTTTT. Protein product: CASSGYRDSSTNEKLFF.

The table lists this clonotype with a count of one. The chain links TRBV6-5 to TRBJ1-1, with D hard to call. Germline V gene data show CDR1 as MNHEY and CDR2 as SVGAGI. The CDR3 extends over 15 amino acids. Deletions cut 7 bases from V and 0 bases from J, with 15 bases between. DNA for the CDR3: TGTGCCAGCAAACAGAGGTATCCGGTGAACACTGAAGCTTTCTTT. Protein: CASKQRYPVNTEAFF.

V is TRBV19 and J is TRBJ2-7; D assignment may be TRBD1 or TRBD2 (5 bases each). The CDR3 has 15 residues. With 3 bases removed from V and 6 bases from J, the gap between germline ends came to 18 bases. Germline V gives CDR1 LNHDA, CDR2 SQIVND (reference sequence). CDR3 nucleotides: TGTGCCAGTAGTATGGGGACCGCCCAGGGCGCCGAGCAGTACTTC. This translates into CASSMGTAQGAEQYF.

The V gene is TRBV19, the J gene TRBJ1-3; 7 nucleotides match TRBD1. The germline V gene encodes CDR1 LNHDA and CDR2 SQIVND (reference sequence). Trimming at V came to 2 bases and at J to 4 bases, leaving 11 bases not matched to a gene. This CDR3 comprises 17 residues. The CDR3: CASSISSPGQKGNTIYF. Here the CDR3 DNA reads TGTGCCAGTAGTATATCCTCACCGGGACAGAAAGGAAACACCATATATTTT. Full variable domain (outside the CDR3, taken from reference TRBV19 and TRBJ1-3): DGGITQSPKYLFRKEGQNVTLSCEQNLNHDAMYWYRQDPGQGLRLIYYSQIVNDFQKGDIAEGYSVSREKKESFPLTVTSAQKNPTAFYLCASSISSPGQKGNTIYFGEGSWLTVV.

V is TRBV4-3 and J is TRBJ2-5; D is perhaps TRBD1 or TRBD2 (6 bases each). CDR1 is LGHNA, CDR2 YSLEER, per germline. The CDR3 runs to 17 residues. Trimming cost V 4 bases and J 0 bases, with 18 bases left between them. The CDR3 nucleotides read TGCGCCAGCAGCCTTTTCTTGGGGGGCCCCTACCAAGAGACCCAGTACTTC. This sequence encodes CASSLFLGGPYQETQYF.